This T cell receptor beta chain emerged from a study of T cell changes during pregnancy in multiple sclerosis (dated by TCRdb to between 2018 and 2020). Regarding the study in general: The study examined how the T cell repertoire changed over the course of pregnancy in women with multiple sclerosis.

The germline V gene (reference sequence) provides CDR1 LNHDA and CDR2 SQIVND. From cysteine to phenylalanine, the CDR3 is 16 amino acids long. Only CDR3 DNA is held: 48 bases, read in frame from base 1. Trimming at the junction amounts to 0 bases on V and 6 bases on J, and the germline ends lie 17 bases apart. Preparation of the library involved the immunoSEQ multiplex PCR assay. TCRdb obtained this table from immuneACCESS and retained in-frame rearrangements with V and J assigned. These tables miss some clones; where compared with another copy, unresolved V genes account for less than half of the shortfall, and the remainder is unexplained. The sample data list around 88,000 clones, and around 92% of these were observed just once. Jointly, the top ten make up about 2.3% of the sample. A remark on this clone: Its antigen specificity is not known. Base qualities are not at hand, and no much larger clone is one base apart.

This clonotype was sampled from a female donor in good health, enrolled as a control in a pregnancy study. Rearrangement joined TRBV19 to TRBJ1-2; no D gene is confidently identified. Specimen: peripheral blood, collected after pregnancy. The DNA is as follows: TGTGCCAGTAGTATAGACAGTCGGGCCTCGGGGAATGGCTACACCTTC. It translates to CASSIDSRASGNGYTF.